These 32 T cell receptor beta chains were sequenced from one sample in a study of T cell clonotyping in hematopoietic cell transplantation. Profiling relied on immunoSEQ multiplex PCR, and the TCRdb table lists in-frame clones only, not all of them. The sample lists nearly 70,000 clones; 94% were seen once. The source material was peripheral blood mononuclear cells. The receptors stem from a man aged 45 to 65 in good health. Some clones in this sample may be carry-over from other donors' samples.

This clone was seen once. The rearrangement links TRBV6-1 to TRBJ1-2; unclear D gene. The germline gives CDR1 MNHNS, CDR2 SASEGT. Trimming took off 6 bases at V and 5 bases at J, with 10 bases between the two ends. The CDR3 is made up of 12 amino acids. CDR3 bases: TGTGCCAGCAGCTTAACAGAGTATGGCTACACCTTC. Translating it yields CASSLTEYGYTF.

The table lists this clone with a few counts. The chain couples TRBV7-8 to TRBJ2-1, with 7 bases aligning to TRBD2. Trimming removed 3 bases from V and 8 bases from J; junction bases left unmatched: 7. CDR3 length: 14 amino acids. Germline V lookup: CDR1 SGHVS, CDR2 FQNEAQ. The chain's CDR3 is CASSLREGSYEQFF. In DNA, the CDR3 is TGTGCCAGCAGCTTGAGGGAGGGCAGTTATGAGCAGTTCTTC.

The chain couples TRBV5-1 to TRBJ1-1; a possible D gene is TRBD1 (6 bases). CDR1 and CDR2 (germline): SGHRS, YFSETQ. This CDR3 has 13 residues. Trimming left V 7 bases short and J 8 bases short, with 18 bases between. For the CDR3, the DNA is TGCGCCAGCCGGCTATGGCAGGGGCAGGAAGCTTTCTTT. Translated, it gives CASRLWQGQEAFF.

J is TRBJ2-7 and V is TRBV5-1; D not resolved. Germline loops: CDR1 SGHRS, CDR2 YFSETQ. The CDR3 consists of 15 residues. Trimming removed 4 bases from V and 0 bases from J, with 14 bases in between. CDR3 residues: CASSPYSASSYEQYF. The DNA for the CDR3 is TGCGCCAGCAGCCCATATTCGGCCAGCTCCTACGAGCAGTACTTC.

CDR3 in DNA: TGTGCCTGGAGCGGACCACGAATACTAAACATTCAGTACTTC. Its translation is CAWSGPRILNIQYF. The chain recombines TRBV30 with TRBJ2-4, with D uncertain. Germline CDR1 and CDR2: GTSNPN and SVGIG (reference sequence). The CDR3 has 14 residues. V lost 3 bases, J lost 6 bases, and 15 bases lay in between.

This chain's CDR3 is CANYGEADTQYF. DNA for the CDR3: TGTGCCAACTACGGGGAGGCAGATACGCAGTATTTT. The chain is built from TRBV6-1 and TRBJ2-3, with D possibly matching TRBD2 (6 bases). The germline V and J ends were trimmed by 10 bases and 4 bases, with 12 bases remaining between them. Looked up from germline, CDR1 is MNHNS and CDR2 is SASEGT. The CDR3 contains 12 residues.

V is TRBV6-5 and J is TRBJ1-1, with TRBD1 identical over 7 bases. CDR3 length equals 16 residues. Trimming at V came to 0 bases and at J to 3 bases, leaving 7 bases not matched to a gene. Per the germline V gene, CDR1 is MNHEY and CDR2 is SVGAGI. The CDR3 region is CASSYSTGPHDTEAFF. In DNA, the CDR3 is TGTGCCAGCAGTTACTCGACAGGGCCCCATGACACTGAAGCTTTCTTT.

V usage is TRBV7-3 and J usage is TRBJ1-6; no reliable D call. Germline lookup yields CDR1 SGHTA and CDR2 FQGTGA. Trimming cost V 5 bases and J 9 bases, with 11 bases left between them. This CDR3 has 13 residues. CDR3 DNA: TGTGCCAGCAGCCGTTCCCCGGCTTCACCCCTCCACTTT. This gives the protein CASSRSPASPLHF.

The chain recombines TRBV29-1 with TRBJ2-1; perhaps TRBD2 as D (6 bases). V dropped 5 bases and J dropped 6 bases, with 23 bases sitting between them. This CDR3 region has 16 residues. Germline assignment: CDR1 SQVTM and CDR2 ANQGSEA. CDR3 in amino acids: CSVSGGSQPWGNEQFF. The CDR3 DNA follows: TGCAGCGTTTCCGGGGGTAGCCAACCATGGGGCAATGAGCAGTTCTTC.

The rearrangement joins TRBV6-1 to TRBJ2-3; TRBD1 is a possible D gene (6 bases). In germline, CDR1 is MNHNS, CDR2 SASEGT. There are 14 residues in the CDR3. Trimming removed 6 bases from V and 4 bases from J, with 14 bases in between. This CDR3 reads CASSKNRVSDTQYF. DNA for the CDR3: TGTGCCAGCAGCAAAAACAGGGTGTCAGATACGCAGTATTTT.

The count of this clone is one. This sequence joins TRBV9 and TRBJ2-5; the D gene is possibly TRBD1 (5 bases). The germline gives CDR1 SGDLS, CDR2 YYNGEE. V lost 0 bases and J lost 3, with 9 bases in between. This CDR3 is built from 14 residues. The CDR3 DNA reads as TGTGCCAGCAGCGTAGGGGTAGGGGAAGAGACCCAGTACTTC. Amino acids: CASSVGVGEETQYF.

This chain connects TRBV11-2 to TRBJ1-1, with 9 bases aligning to TRBD1. The CDR3 sequence is 16 residues long. After removal of 5 bases from V and 5 bases from J, the junction contained 12 bases not matched to a gene. In germline, CDR1 is SGHAT, CDR2 FQNNGV. The CDR3 DNA is TGTGCCAGCAGCATAGGACAGGGGAAGTTTGGAACTGAAGCTTTCTTT. Its translation is CASSIGQGKFGTEAFF.

V gene TRBV29-1 combines with J gene TRBJ2-2, with no clear D. There are 12 residues in the CDR3. With 7 bases removed from V and 5 bases from J, the gap between germline ends came to 11 bases. Germline CDR1 SQVTM, CDR2 ANQGSEA. The CDR3 spells CSGGLGTGELFF. The CDR3 bases are TGCAGCGGTGGCCTCGGGACCGGGGAGCTGTTTTTT.

Here the CDR3 reads CASRQYRRRTDEQFF. The CDR3 DNA sequence: TGTGCCAGCAGACAATATCGCCGACGTACGGATGAGCAGTTCTTC. The rearrangement uses TRBV4-2 and TRBJ2-1; D gene unclear. The V end was cut by 6 bases, the J end by 8 bases, with 20 bases between. CDR3 size: 15 residues. Germline V gene lookup returns CDR1 LGHNA and CDR2 YNFKEQ.

This sequence joins TRBV7-2 and TRBJ1-6, with 8 bases aligning to TRBD1. The germline gives CDR1 SGHTA, CDR2 FQGNSA. The CDR3 spans 18 residues. Losses at the gene ends were 8 bases for V and 7 bases for J; bases not matched to a gene: 19. The chain's CDR3 is CASGQGSRGLALNSPLHF. In DNA, the CDR3 is TGTGCCAGCGGACAGGGTTCACGAGGGTTAGCCCTCAATTCACCCCTCCACTTT.

This chain connects TRBV5-1 to TRBJ2-7, with D perhaps matching TRBD1 or TRBD2 (5 bases each). The CDR3 extends over 14 amino acids. V lost 1 base to trimming and J lost 4 bases, with 12 bases between them. The germline CDR1 and CDR2 sequences are SGHRS and YFSETQ. CDR3 sequence (DNA): TGCGCCAGCAGCTTGCGGGACGGACATTACGAGCAGTACTTC. It encodes CASSLRDGHYEQYF.

This chain links TRBV6-1 with TRBJ2-7, with TRBD2 identical over 11 bases. The germline gives CDR1 MNHNS, CDR2 SASEGT. The J segment lost 0 bases and the V segment lost 0 bases, leaving 7 bases of the junction unmatched. The CDR3 contains 18 residues. CDR3 loop: CASSEALRTSGPSYEQYF. CDR3 nucleotides: TGTGCCAGCAGTGAAGCGCTTCGGACTAGCGGGCCCTCCTACGAGCAGTACTTC.

The chain combines TRBV10-3 with TRBJ1-1; no definite D call. Per the germline V gene, CDR1 is ENHRY and CDR2 is SYGVKD. V was cut by 6 bases and J by 3 bases, with 11 bases left in between. This CDR3 region has 13 residues. Here the CDR3 DNA reads TGTGCCATCAGGACCGCCGCCGACACTGAAGCTTTCTTT. It translates to CAIRTAADTEAFF.

The chain uses TRBV7-8 and TRBJ2-1, with TRBD2 identical over 8 bases. The J segment lost 10 bases and the V segment lost 5 bases, leaving 13 bases of the junction unmatched. The CDR3 consists of 15 residues. Germline CDR1 is SGHVS and CDR2 is FQNEAQ. For the CDR3, the DNA is TGTGCCAGCAGCCAATACGGCGGGCGGGAGGACGAGCAGTTCTTC. Translation: CASSQYGGREDEQFF.

CDR3 bases: TGTGCCAGCAAACAATTAGGACTTTCTTCACCCCTCCACTTT. Translated: CASKQLGLSSPLHF. The chain is built from TRBV27 and TRBJ1-6; no definite D call. This CDR3 has 14 residues. Trimming pared 7 bases from V and 9 bases from J, leaving 16 bases between. From germline, CDR1 is MNHEY and CDR2 SMNVEV (reference sequence).

This chain joins TRBV4-1 and TRBJ2-7, with a possible D match to TRBD2 (5 bases). The CDR3 covers 15 residues. The V gene lost 5 bases and the J gene lost 3 bases, with 17 bases spanning the gap. CDR1 is MGHRA and CDR2 is YSYEKL in the germline V gene. Here the CDR3 DNA reads TGCGCCAGCAGCAAACCTACTTCGGGGAGCTACGAGCAGTACTTC. It codes for CASSKPTSGSYEQYF.

The chain is built from TRBV2 and TRBJ1-2; 12 bases agree with TRBD1. Germline V gene data show CDR1 as SNHLY and CDR2 as FYNNEI. This CDR3 spans 19 amino acids. J gave up 5 bases and V 7 bases, and 20 bases lay outside the gene matches. The CDR3 DNA follows: TGTGCCAGCATACAGAGGGCGCTCGGGACAGGGGGCGCTGAGTATGGCTACACCTTC. Its protein product is CASIQRALGTGGAEYGYTF.

The V call is TRBV19, the J call TRBJ1-2, with D possibly matching TRBD1 (5 bases). Germline V gene data show CDR1 as LNHDA and CDR2 as SQIVND (reference sequence). The V gene lost 3 bases and the J gene lost 4 bases, with 18 bases spanning the gap. This CDR3 has 16 amino acids. DNA of the CDR3: TGTGCCAGTAGTATTCTTAGTACAGGCCTGATCTATGGCTACACCTTC. Its protein is CASSILSTGLIYGYTF. Based on the CDR3 plus reference TRBV19 and TRBJ1-2, the full variable domain is DGGITQSPKYLFRKEGQNVTLSCEQNLNHDAMYWYRQDPGQGLRLIYYSQIVNDFQKGDIAEGYSVSREKKESFPLTVTSAQKNPTAFYLCASSILSTGLIYGYTFGSGTRLTVV.

The V gene is TRBV30, the J gene TRBJ1-1; D ambiguous. Germline CDR1 reads GTSNPN; CDR2 reads SVGIG (reference sequence). The CDR3 is 12 amino acids. V was clipped by 3 bases and J by 6 bases, with 11 bases between them. The CDR3 region is CAWSQVGAEAFF. The CDR3 DNA follows: TGTGCCTGGAGCCAGGTAGGTGCTGAAGCTTTCTTT.

V usage is TRBV29-1 and J usage is TRBJ2-2; 9 bases map to TRBD2. Germline loops: CDR1 SQVTM, CDR2 ANQGSEA. V lost 4 bases and J lost 7; bases outside the gene matches: 7. The CDR3 length is 14 residues. The CDR3 DNA reads as TGCAGCGTTGTTCTGTCTAGCGGGGACGGGGAGCTGTTTTTT. Amino acids: CSVVLSSGDGELFF.

A single count supports this clone. The chain links TRBV7-2 to TRBJ2-3; no definite D call. This CDR3 region has 15 residues. The ends were cut back, 1 base at V and 4 bases at J, with 12 bases in the middle. The germline V gene has CDR1 SGHTA and CDR2 FQGNSA. CDR3 sequence: CASSLVVSLADTQYF. For the CDR3, the DNA is TGTGCCAGCAGCTTAGTTGTCAGCTTGGCAGATACGCAGTATTTT.

The chain recombines TRBV30 with TRBJ1-1; 7 bases are shared with TRBD1. The V and J ends lost 2 bases and 5 bases, in that order; junction bases with no gene match: 8. The CDR3 runs to 14 residues. Germline V gives CDR1 GTSNPN, CDR2 SVGIG (reference sequence). CDR3 region: CAWSKGGGETEAFF. The DNA for the CDR3 is TGTGCCTGGAGTAAGGGAGGGGGCGAGACTGAAGCTTTCTTT.

The CDR3 nucleotides read TGTGCCAGCACCCGGGACAGGGACAACGAGCAGTACTTC. Protein: CASTRDRDNEQYF. This chain connects TRBV28 to TRBJ2-7, with 9 bases fitting TRBD1. Losses at the gene ends were 7 bases for V and 5 bases for J; bases not matched to a gene: 6. CDR3 length equals 13 residues. In germline, CDR1 is MDHEN, CDR2 SYDVKM.

J is TRBJ2-7 and V is TRBV27; TRBD1 is a possible D gene (6 bases). This CDR3 region has 14 residues. V lost 2 bases and J 5 bases, leaving 13 bases between the germline ends. CDR1 MNHEY and CDR2 SMNVEV come from the germline V gene (reference sequence). CDR3: CASSLQGIGNEQYF. The CDR3 DNA reads as TGTGCCAGCAGTTTACAGGGGATTGGGAACGAGCAGTACTTC.

The chain couples TRBV6-1 to TRBJ2-7; TRBD1 matches 8 bases. There are 14 residues in the CDR3. The ends lost 3 bases at V and 6 bases at J; junction bases unmatched: 7. Germline V gene sequence: CDR1 MNHNS, CDR2 SASEGT. CDR3 coding DNA: TGTGCCAGCAGTGACGGCAGGGGGCACATCGAGCAGTACTTC. Translated: CASSDGRGHIEQYF.

V usage is TRBV4-2 and J usage is TRBJ1-4; D not certain. In germline, CDR1 is LGHNA, CDR2 YNFKEQ. V was trimmed by 4 bases and J by 8 bases, leaving 17 bases between them. CDR3 length equals 15 residues. This CDR3 is CASSLRLGREEKLFF. CDR3 DNA sequence: TGTGCCAGCAGCCTGCGGCTTGGACGTGAGGAAAAACTGTTTTTT.

The chain carries TRBV9 and TRBJ1-1; 8 bases are shared with TRBD1. The CDR3 sequence is 13 residues long. The V gene end was trimmed by 7 bases and the J gene end by 6 bases; junction bases not matched to a gene: 8. The germline V gene has CDR1 SGDLS and CDR2 YYNGEE. CDR3 amino acids: CASGPTGVSEAFF. CDR3 bases: TGTGCCAGCGGGCCGACAGGGGTGTCTGAAGCTTTCTTT. Full variable domain (missing parts from reference TRBV9 and TRBJ1-1): DSGVTQTPKHLITATGQRVTLRCSPRSGDLSVYWYQQSLDQGLQFLIQYYNGEERAKGNILERFSAQQFPDLHSELNLSSLELGDSALYFCASGPTGVSEAFFGQGTRLTVV.